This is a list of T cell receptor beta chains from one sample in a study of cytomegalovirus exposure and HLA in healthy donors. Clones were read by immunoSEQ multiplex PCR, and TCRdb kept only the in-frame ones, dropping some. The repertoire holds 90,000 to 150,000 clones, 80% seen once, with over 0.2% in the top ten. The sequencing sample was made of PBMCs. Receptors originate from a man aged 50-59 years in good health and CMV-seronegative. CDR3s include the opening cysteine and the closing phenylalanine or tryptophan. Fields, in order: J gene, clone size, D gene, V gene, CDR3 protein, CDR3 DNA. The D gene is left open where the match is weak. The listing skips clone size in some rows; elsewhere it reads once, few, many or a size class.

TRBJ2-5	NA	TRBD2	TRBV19	CASSIAPSGGQETQYF	TGTGCCAGTAGTATAGCCCCTAGCGGAGGACAAGAGACCCAGTACTTC
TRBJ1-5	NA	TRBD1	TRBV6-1	CASSLDRDQPQHF	TGTGCCAGCAGCCTAGACAGGGATCAGCCCCAGCATTTT
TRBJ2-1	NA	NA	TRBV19	CASSIQGGSYNEQFF	TGTGCCAGTAGTATTCAGGGAGGATCCTACAATGAGCAGTTCTTC
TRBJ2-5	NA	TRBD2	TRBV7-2	CASTLRAGGLETQYF	TGTGCCAGCACCCTTCGGGCGGGGGGGCTGGAGACCCAGTACTTC
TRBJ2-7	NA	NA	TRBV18	CASSPSAFGSGSSYEQYF	TGTGCCAGCTCACCGTCCGCCTTTGGGAGCGGGTCCTCCTACGAGCAGTACTTC
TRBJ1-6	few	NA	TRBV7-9	CASSNTGMSSYNSPLHF	TGTGCCAGCAGCAACACAGGGATGAGCTCCTATAATTCACCCCTCCACTTT
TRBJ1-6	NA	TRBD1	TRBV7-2	CASSEQGDNSPLHF	TGTGCCAGCAGCGAACAGGGGGATAATTCACCCCTCCACTTT
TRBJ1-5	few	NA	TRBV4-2	CASSQEGVGGSNQPQHF	TGTGCCAGCAGCCAAGAAGGTGTGGGGGGGAGCAATCAGCCCCAGCATTTT
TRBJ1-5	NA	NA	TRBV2	CASEGNSFRSNQPQHF	TGTGCCAGCGAGGGAAATTCCTTTAGGAGCAATCAGCCCCAGCATTTT
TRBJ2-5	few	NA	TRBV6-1	CATEGRDQETQYF	TGTGCCACGGAGGGGCGGGACCAAGAGACCCAGTACTTC
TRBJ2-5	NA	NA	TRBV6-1	CASSENRDGTQYF	TGTGCCAGCAGTGAAAACAGAGACGGGACCCAGTACTTC
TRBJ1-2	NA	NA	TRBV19	CASSIGRGGIDYGYTF	TGTGCCAGTAGTATTGGAAGGGGGGGAATTGACTATGGCTACACCTTC
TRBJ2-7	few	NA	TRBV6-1	CASSWTDGAYEQYF	TGTGCCAGCAGTTGGACCGACGGGGCCTACGAGCAGTACTTC
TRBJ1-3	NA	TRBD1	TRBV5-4	CASSSVTGVGNTIYF	TGTGCCAGCAGCTCAGTCACAGGGGTTGGAAACACCATATATTTT
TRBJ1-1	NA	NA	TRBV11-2	CASSLSGRGGTEAFF	TGTGCCAGCAGCCTGTCGGGCCGAGGAGGTACTGAAGCTTTCTTT
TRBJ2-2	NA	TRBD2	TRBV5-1	CASSSTSGGIITGELFF	TGCGCCAGCAGCTCTACTAGCGGGGGGATAATCACCGGGGAGCTGTTTTTT
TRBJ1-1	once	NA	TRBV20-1	CSGGGVSEAFF	TGCAGTGGAGGGGGGGTCTCTGAAGCTTTCTTT
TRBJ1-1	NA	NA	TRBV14	CASSQGGWNTEAFF	TGTGCCAGCAGCCAAGGGGGCTGGAACACTGAAGCTTTCTTT
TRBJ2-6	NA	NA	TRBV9	CASSVGARVLTF	TGTGCCAGCAGCGTAGGGGCCCGGGTCCTGACTTTC
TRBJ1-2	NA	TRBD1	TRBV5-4	CASGDGYGQGGLYGYTF	TGTGCCAGCGGCGATGGCTATGGACAGGGGGGGTTATATGGCTACACCTTC
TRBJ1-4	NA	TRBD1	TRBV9	CASSSGGTGGNEKLFF	TGTGCCAGCAGCTCCGGAGGGACAGGGGGTAATGAAAAACTGTTTTTT
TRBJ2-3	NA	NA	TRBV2	CASSVGGWGTDTQYF	TGTGCCAGCAGTGTCGGGGGATGGGGCACAGATACGCAGTATTTT
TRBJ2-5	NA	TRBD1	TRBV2	CASSELREGAGTQYF	TGTGCCAGCAGTGAACTGCGAGAGGGGGCCGGGACCCAGTACTTC
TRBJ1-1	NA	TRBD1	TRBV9	CASSVNRGNTEAFF	TGTGCCAGCAGCGTAAACAGGGGGAACACTGAAGCTTTCTTT
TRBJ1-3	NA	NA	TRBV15	CATSRDPTLEGNTIYF	TGTGCCACCAGCAGAGATCCAACCTTGGAGGGAAACACCATATATTTT
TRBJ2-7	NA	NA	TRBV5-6	CASSPPSGTYFYEQYF	TGTGCCAGCAGTCCGCCTTCCGGGACTTACTTCTACGAGCAGTACTTC
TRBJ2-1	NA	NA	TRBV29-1	CSTGDGPGGQFF	TGCAGCACGGGGGACGGGCCCGGGGGGCAGTTCTTC
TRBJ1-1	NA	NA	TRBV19	CASSSQALGTEAFF	TGTGCCAGTAGTTCACAGGCCCTGGGCACTGAAGCTTTCTTT
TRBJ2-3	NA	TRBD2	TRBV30	CAWSAGGPTDTQYF	TGTGCCTGGAGTGCGGGGGGGCCCACAGATACGCAGTATTTT
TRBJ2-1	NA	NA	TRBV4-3	CASSQDRNSVHNEQFF	TGCGCCAGCAGCCAAGATCGGAATAGCGTCCACAATGAGCAGTTCTTC
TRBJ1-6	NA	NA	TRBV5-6	CASSENRKNSPLHF	TGTGCCAGCAGCGAAAACAGAAAGAATTCACCCCTCCACTTT
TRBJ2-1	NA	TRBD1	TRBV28	CASIEQGARNEQFF	TGTGCCAGCATTGAACAGGGGGCGCGGAATGAGCAGTTCTTC
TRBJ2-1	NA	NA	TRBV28	CASSFYRSSYNEQFF	TGTGCCAGCAGTTTTTACCGTAGCTCCTACAATGAGCAGTTCTTC
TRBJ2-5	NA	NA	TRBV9	CASSVGGQETQYF	TGTGCCAGCAGCGTCGGGGGTCAAGAGACCCAGTACTTC
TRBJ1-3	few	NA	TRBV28	CASSLLSSVSGNTIYF	TGTGCCAGCAGTTTATTAAGCTCGGTCTCTGGAAACACCATATATTTT
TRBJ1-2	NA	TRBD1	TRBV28	CASSQGQVYGYTF	TGTGCCAGCAGTCAAGGACAGGTTTATGGCTACACCTTC
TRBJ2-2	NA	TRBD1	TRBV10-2	CASSSWGQGNTGELFF	TGCGCCAGCAGTTCCTGGGGACAGGGAAACACCGGGGAGCTGTTTTTT
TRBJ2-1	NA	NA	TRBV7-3	CASSLITFGQTNNEQFF	TGTGCCAGCAGCTTAATAACTTTTGGGCAGACAAACAATGAGCAGTTCTTC
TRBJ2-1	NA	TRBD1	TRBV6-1	CASSLDRGLYNEQFF	TGTGCCAGCAGTCTCGACAGGGGGCTATACAATGAGCAGTTCTTC
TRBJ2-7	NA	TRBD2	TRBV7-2	CASSSTSGTYEQYF	TGTGCCAGCAGCTCAACTAGCGGAACCTACGAGCAGTACTTC